These 17 T cell receptor beta chains were all obtained from the same sample, sequenced in a study of blood T cell repertoires in COVID-19. TCRdb's table, derived via immunoSEQ multiplex PCR, lists solely in-frame clones and lacks some. The sample records about 130,000 clones, approximately 86% being singletons. The source material was peripheral blood. Receptor source: a woman aged 70-85 years with COVID-19, enrolled during active disease.

The chain has TRBV19 and TRBJ1-6; D unresolved. The CDR3 has 15 amino acids. Germline V CDR1 and CDR2: LNHDA, SQIVND (reference sequence). V was pared by 10 bases and J by 2 bases, with 15 bases between. CDR3 sequence reads: CATTVRDTYNSPLHF. As DNA, the CDR3 is TGTGCCACCACAGTCCGGGATACCTATAATTCACCCCTCCACTTT. Full variable domain (missing parts from reference TRBV19 and TRBJ1-6): DGGITQSPKYLFRKEGQNVTLSCEQNLNHDAMYWYRQDPGQGLRLIYYSQIVNDFQKGDIAEGYSVSREKKESFPLTVTSAQKNPTAFYLCATTVRDTYNSPLHFGNGTRLTVT.

The rearrangement links TRBV9 to TRBJ2-6; D unclear. Germline CDR1 SGDLS, CDR2 YYNGEE. CDR3 length: 18 residues. Trimming shortened V by 0 bases and J by 0 bases, and 13 bases separated the two germline ends. The CDR3 sequence: CASSVDLELYSGANVLTF. DNA of the CDR3: TGTGCCAGCAGCGTAGATTTAGAGCTTTACTCTGGGGCCAACGTCCTGACTTTC.

This chain joins TRBV11-2 and TRBJ2-1, with TRBD2 matching over 12 bases. The CDR3 is made up of 15 amino acids. The germline CDR1 and CDR2 sequences are SGHAT and FQNNGV. Trimming at V came to 5 bases and at J to 7 bases, leaving 6 bases not matched to a gene. CDR3 sequence (DNA): TGTGCCAGCAGCCACACTAGCGGGGGGTATAATGAGCAGTTCTTC. Its protein product is CASSHTSGGYNEQFF.

The genes are TRBV3-1 (or the pseudogene TRBV3-2) and TRBJ2-3, with 8 bases matching TRBD2. In germline, CDR1 is LGHDT, CDR2 YNNKEL (reference sequence). CDR3 length equals 15 residues. After removal of 2 bases from V and 4 bases from J, the junction contained 5 bases not matched to a gene. CDR3 loop: CASSQRSGGADTQYF. Written as DNA, the CDR3 is TGTGCCAGCAGCCAAAGAAGCGGGGGCGCAGATACGCAGTATTTT.

This chain joins TRBV25-1 and TRBJ1-6, with TRBD1 identical over 7 bases. The ends lost 2 bases at V and 7 bases at J; junction bases unmatched: 8. The CDR3 extends over 16 amino acids. Germline V gene data show CDR1 as MGHDK and CDR2 as SYGVNS. The CDR3 region has the DNA TGTGCCAGCAGTGAACCCCGACAGGGACTCAATTCACCCCTCCACTTT. Protein product: CASSEPRQGLNSPLHF.

The V and J genes are TRBV19 and TRBJ2-3; D not resolved. Germline loops: CDR1 LNHDA, CDR2 SQIVND (reference sequence). The ends were cut back, 6 bases at V and 0 bases at J, with 19 bases in the middle. This CDR3 comprises 17 residues. The CDR3 reads CASSRFPAGASTDTQYF. The CDR3 nucleotides read TGTGCCAGTAGCCGATTCCCAGCCGGAGCTAGCACAGATACGCAGTATTTT. Full variable domain (remainder filled in from reference TRBV19 and TRBJ2-3): DGGITQSPKYLFRKEGQNVTLSCEQNLNHDAMYWYRQDPGQGLRLIYYSQIVNDFQKGDIAEGYSVSREKKESFPLTVTSAQKNPTAFYLCASSRFPAGASTDTQYFGPGTRLTVL.

This rearrangement joins TRBV10-3 to TRBJ1-6; 7 bases map to TRBD1. The CDR3 runs to 15 residues. The V gene end was trimmed by 4 bases and the J gene end by 8 bases; junction bases not matched to a gene: 8. Germline CDR1 reads ENHRY; CDR2 reads SYGVKD. DNA for the CDR3: TGTGCCATCAGTGGGACAGGCGAGGTGGATTCACCCCTCCACTTT. This gives the protein CAISGTGEVDSPLHF.

The CDR3 DNA sequence: TGTGCCAGCAGCTTGGCCACTAGCGGGGGGTACTCTGGGGCCAACGTCCTGACTTTC. It codes for CASSLATSGGYSGANVLTF. This chain joins TRBV5-6 and TRBJ2-6, with TRBD2 identical over 12 bases. The CDR3 runs 19 residues. The germline V gene has CDR1 SGHDT and CDR2 YYEEEE. V dropped 0 bases and J dropped 0; count of bases not matched to a gene: 4.

The chain links TRBV6-5 to TRBJ1-2; 8 bases agree with TRBD1. J lost 6 bases, V lost 5 bases, and 8 bases had no gene match. The germline V gene encodes CDR1 MNHEY and CDR2 SVGAGI. The CDR3 is 14 residues long. CDR3 sequence (DNA): TGTGCCAGCAGTCGGGACAGGACCTTACATGGCTACACCTTC. This encodes CASSRDRTLHGYTF.

The chain recombines TRBV7-8 with TRBJ1-1, with D perhaps matching TRBD1 (6 bases). The CDR3 extends over 13 amino acids. The V and J ends lost 1 base and 11 bases respectively, with 14 bases between them. Germline V gives CDR1 SGHVS, CDR2 FQNEAQ. The CDR3 DNA follows: TGTGCCAGCAGCTTAGGGAGGTGGGGGCTTGCTTTCTTT. Translation: CASSLGRWGLAFF.

The rearrangement uses TRBV4-1 and TRBJ2-2; D not resolved. The CDR3 sequence is 16 residues long. V lost 0 bases to trimming and J lost 3 bases, with 11 bases between them. Germline V gene data show CDR1 as MGHRA and CDR2 as YSYEKL. CDR3 in amino acids: CASSQESRHHTGELFF. CDR3 bases: TGCGCCAGCAGCCAAGAGTCCAGGCACCACACCGGGGAGCTGTTTTTT.

The V gene is TRBV6-5, the J gene TRBJ1-1; D not resolved. Looked up from germline, CDR1 is MNHEY and CDR2 is SVGAGI. The CDR3 spans 12 residues. V lost 7 bases and J lost 1, with 7 bases in between. CDR3 DNA sequence: TGTGCCAGCATCGGGTCGAACACTGAAGCTTTCTTT. Encoded protein: CASIGSNTEAFF.

J is TRBJ1-6 and V is TRBV28, with TRBD1 identical over 8 bases. The germline CDR1 and CDR2 sequences are MDHEN and SYDVKM. The CDR3 is made up of 15 amino acids. With V trimmed by 5 bases and J by 12 bases, 12 bases remained unmatched. The CDR3: CASSPTTGARRPLHF. DNA for the CDR3: TGTGCCAGCAGTCCGACGACAGGGGCGCGAAGACCCCTCCACTTT.

V gene TRBV18 combines with J gene TRBJ2-3; 7 positions agree with TRBD2. The germline CDR1 and CDR2 sequences are KGHSH and LQKENI. The CDR3 has 15 residues. V lost 6 bases and J lost 5; bases outside the gene matches: 11. The CDR3 DNA reads TGTGCCAGCTCCCCCCCGGGAGGTTCGGAAGATACGCAGTATTTT. This sequence encodes CASSPPGGSEDTQYF.

J is TRBJ2-1 and V is TRBV5-1; D perhaps matches TRBD2 (5 bases). The CDR3 has 15 amino acids. Trimming took off 4 bases at V and 8 bases at J, with 19 bases between the two ends. Germline V gives CDR1 SGHRS, CDR2 YFSETQ. CDR3 DNA: TGCGCCAGCAGCACCCGGGATCTATCTGGTGATGAGCAGTTCTTC. Its protein is CASSTRDLSGDEQFF.

The V and J genes are TRBV19 and TRBJ1-2; the D is unclear. Germline V gene lookup returns CDR1 LNHDA and CDR2 SQIVND (reference sequence). Trimming pared 4 bases from V and 3 bases from J, leaving 9 bases between. The CDR3 totals 13 residues. As DNA, the CDR3 is TGTGCCAGTAGTAGCGGGGTGGACTATGGCTACACCTTC. It encodes CASSSGVDYGYTF.

The chain employs TRBV7-2 and TRBJ1-1, with 7 positions matching TRBD1. The CDR3 contains 13 residues. The V gene end was trimmed by 1 base and the J gene end by 10 bases; junction bases not matched to a gene: 6. Germline CDR1 and CDR2: SGHTA and FQGNSA. Here the CDR3 DNA reads TGTGCCAGCAGCTTAGGTGGGACAGCAAGAGCTTTCTTT. This sequence encodes CASSLGGTARAFF.